This TCR beta chain was profiled in a study of beta chain features in type 1 diabetes. Expressed TCRB transcripts were sequenced because the isolated RNA had all been reverse transcribed beforehand. Profiling relied on immunoSEQ multiplex PCR, and the TCRdb table lists in-frame clones only, not all of them. Found here are hundreds of thousands of clones, about a sixth of them singletons; the top ten hold more than 0.08%. This clone showed up just a few times. The sequence derives from a man in his late teens or twenties in good health. The sequenced material came from naive CD4+ T cells from blood.

The CDR3 is CSVVGQGGANQPQHF. The CDR3 region has the DNA TGCAGCGTTGTGGGCCAGGGGGGGGCTAATCAGCCCCAGCATTTT. The chain has TRBV29-1 and TRBJ1-5; 7 positions match TRBD1. V lost 4 bases to trimming and J lost 4 bases; unmatched junction nucleotides: 10. This CDR3 spans 15 amino acids. CDR1 and CDR2 (germline): SQVTM, ANQGSEA.